Shown below are 3 T cell receptor beta chains from a single sample sequenced in a study of post-analysis software for immune sequencing data. Study-level results: Roughly 5 TRBV segments occurring more often in patients than controls included TRBV5-6, TRBV5-1 and TRBV20-1.

Each TCR beta cDNA library carried unique molecular identifiers. MiXCR, run by TCRdb on the PCR reads, gives a single entry per CDR3 protein. Here the sample spans some 690,000 distinct CDR3 sequences, about 60% being singletons. No antigens are known for them. The specimen sequenced was blood. Every receptor here comes from a girl aged 2 to 10 with multiple sclerosis.

This clonotype was found a few times. This sequence joins TRBV13 and TRBJ2-5, with D perhaps matching TRBD2 (6 bases). The CDR3 is made up of 14 amino acids. V was clipped by 1 base and J by 5 bases, with 11 bases between them. Germline CDR1 is PRHDT and CDR2 is FYEKMQ (reference sequence). CDR3 sequence (DNA): TGTGCCAGCAGCTTAGTGAGAGCGGGCGAGACCCAGTACTTC. Residues: CASSLVRAGETQYF.

The V call is TRBV5-5, the J call TRBJ2-5, with D possibly being TRBD1 or TRBD2 (5 bases each). This CDR3 is 20 amino acids long. V lost 6 bases and J lost 5, with 35 bases in between. In germline, CDR1 is SGHKS, CDR2 YYEKEE (reference sequence). The CDR3 sequence: CASTGSGASDPTIWLETQYF. CDR3 in DNA: TGTGCCAGCACGGGGTCCGGGGCGTCGGATCCAACAATATGGTTGGAGACCCAGTACTTC.

The chain couples TRBV13 to TRBJ2-4; 8 positions agree with TRBD1. The CDR3 extends over 17 amino acids. CDR1 and CDR2 from the germline V gene are PRHDT and FYEKMQ (reference sequence). The V and J ends lost 5 bases and 0 bases, in that order; junction bases with no gene match: 9. The CDR3 loop is CASSPSSGGLAKNIQYF. The CDR3 coding sequence is TGTGCCAGCAGCCCATCCTCAGGGGGCCTAGCCAAAAACATTCAGTACTTC.